The rows below give T cell receptor beta chains drawn from one sample of a study of cytomegalovirus exposure and HLA in healthy donors. Generated by immunoSEQ multiplex PCR, the TCRdb table keeps only in-frame clones and is missing some. Of about 200,000 clones in the sample, roughly three quarters were seen once. The source material was PBMCs. These receptor sequences come from a male donor in good health and CMV-seropositive. Each CDR3 is given with its conserved first and last residue. The D gene is left open where the match is weak. For some rows the clone size is stated as once, few or many, or as a class when expanded; others skip it.

cdr3_aa d_call v_call clone_size
CASRLLEPSGRSNGELFF NA TRBV12-2 NA
CASSLDLRESSYNEQFF TRBD2 TRBV5-1 NA
CASKGGSGDYYEQYF TRBD2 TRBV19 NA
CASSPGLLNTEAFF NA TRBV6-1 NA
CASSQDVRLREKLFF NA TRBV4-3 NA
CASSSSGEQETQYF TRBD2 TRBV7-3 NA
CAIWRGPNYGYTF NA TRBV6-5 NA
CSARDSTQYF NA TRBV20-1 NA
CASSVGGGGTDTQYF TRBD2 TRBV9 few
CASTFDRVTNSPLHF TRBD1 TRBV2 few
CASRTGLVYEQYF NA TRBV6-1 once
CASSRGGNYYSNQPQHF NA TRBV5-7 NA
CASSKGATDTHSYNSPLHF NA TRBV21-1 NA
CASTPGQGIAYEQYF TRBD1 TRBV27 NA
CASRGSPGTGRDEQYF TRBD1 TRBV28 NA
CSVRARESYTF NA TRBV20-1 NA
CASSYSRASSGNTIYF NA TRBV6-5 NA
CASSELAGRSYNEQFF TRBD2 TRBV7-9 NA
CAWSTGETFGGELFF NA TRBV30 NA
CASSEEWGVPSGELFF NA TRBV6-1 NA
CASSVQGTEETQYF TRBD1 TRBV25-1 NA
CASSHTGTNHGGGNQPQHF NA TRBV18 NA